The rows below give T cell receptor beta chains drawn from one sample of a study of T cell responses to AZD1222 COVID-19 vaccine. Using immunoSEQ multiplex PCR, the repertoire was profiled, and TCRdb retains in-frame clones only, with some absent. The sample holds 150,000 to 200,000 clones, around nine tenths seen once. This specimen was peripheral blood, taken on day 0 of AZD1222 vaccination. These receptors all stem from an adult in good health. Each CDR3 is given with its conserved first and last residue. The D gene is left open where the match is weak. A row's size may be missing; if present it is once, few, many or a size class.

J	V	D	size	CDR3	DNA
TRBJ1-2	TRBV9	-	-	CASSVGVGAGGYTF	TGTGCCAGCAGCGTAGGTGTAGGGGCGGGTGGCTACACCTTC
TRBJ2-7	TRBV27	TRBD1	-	CASSLTGTGSGEQYF	TGTGCCAGCAGTTTGACCGGGACAGGGTCGGGGGAGCAGTACTTC
TRBJ1-5	TRBV4-3	-	-	CASSRTSGGQPQHF	TGCGCCAGCAGCCGGACCTCGGGGGGTCAGCCCCAGCATTTT
TRBJ2-7	TRBV9	TRBD1	-	CASSAGTGTYEQYF	TGTGCCAGCAGCGCCGGGACAGGGACCTACGAGCAGTACTTC
TRBJ2-2	TRBV11-2	-	-	CASLSGGWYTGELFF	TGTGCCAGCCTCTCCGGTGGATGGTACACCGGGGAGCTGTTTTTT
TRBJ1-1	TRBV6-2/TRBV6-3	-	-	CASSYSVLRGGDTEAFF	TGTGCCAGCAGTTACTCTGTTCTTCGTGGGGGTGACACTGAAGCTTTCTTT
TRBJ1-2	TRBV27	-	-	CASMSGGGYTF	TGTGCCAGCATGTCAGGAGGCGGCTACACCTTC
TRBJ2-1	TRBV5-1	TRBD2	-	CASSLAVLAGGPTVHEQFF	TGCGCCAGCAGCTTGGCGGTACTAGCGGGGGGGCCCACTGTCCATGAGCAGTTCTTC
TRBJ1-6	TRBV7-2	-	-	CASSLDSRLYNSPLHF	TGTGCCAGCAGCTTAGACAGCCGACTTTATAATTCACCCCTCCACTTT
TRBJ2-7	TRBV5-6	-	once	CASSPLGSSYEQYF	TGTGCCAGCTCCCCACTAGGGAGCTCCTACGAGCAGTACTTC
TRBJ1-2	TRBV5-1	TRBD1	-	CASSPVGTGEGYTF	TGCGCCAGCAGCCCGGTCGGGACAGGGGAAGGCTACACCTTC
TRBJ1-1	TRBV11-2	-	-	CASSPGLTGTEAFF	TGTGCCAGCAGCCCTGGTCTGACGGGCACTGAAGCTTTCTTT
TRBJ1-5	TRBV15	-	-	CATSRAKGEGPQHF	TGTGCCACCAGCAGAGCAAAGGGTGAGGGGCCCCAGCATTTT
TRBJ1-2	TRBV4-1	-	-	CASSKSPGGENYGYTF	TGCGCCAGCAGCAAATCCCCCGGGGGGGAAAACTATGGCTACACCTTC
TRBJ1-2	TRBV18	-	-	CASSEQNYGYTF	TGTGCCAGTTCGGAACAAAACTATGGCTACACCTTC
TRBJ2-3	TRBV7-2	-	-	CASSMRGGGGTDTQYF	TGTGCCAGCAGCATGAGAGGGGGCGGGGGCACAGATACGCAGTATTTT
TRBJ2-1	TRBV27	-	-	CASSSDGNEQFF	TGTGCCAGCAGTTCCGACGGCAATGAGCAGTTCTTC
TRBJ2-7	TRBV6-1	-	-	CASRMGAYEQYF	TGTGCCAGCAGAATGGGGGCCTACGAGCAGTACTTC
TRBJ1-2	TRBV9	-	-	CASSVVRGHGYTF	TGTGCCAGCAGCGTAGTGAGAGGACATGGCTACACCTTC
TRBJ2-3	TRBV4-1	TRBD2	-	CASSQLAGKTDTQYF	TGCGCCAGCAGCCAGCTAGCGGGGAAGACAGATACGCAGTATTTT
TRBJ2-3	TRBV19	-	-	CASSVGGVTDTQYF	TGTGCCTCTAGTGTCGGGGGAGTCACAGATACGCAGTATTTT
TRBJ1-2	TRBV4-3	TRBD1	-	CASSHPGQGASGYTF	TGCGCCAGCAGCCACCCGGGACAGGGGGCCTCTGGCTACACCTTC
TRBJ2-3	TRBV7-9	TRBD2	-	CASSPGTRASTDTQYF	TGTGCCAGCAGCCCCGGGACTAGGGCAAGCACAGATACGCAGTATTTT
TRBJ2-2	TRBV5-4	TRBD2	-	CASTPGLAATGELFF	TGTGCCAGCACCCCGGGACTAGCGGCCACCGGGGAGCTGTTTTTT
TRBJ1-1	TRBV4-3	-	once	CASSQAGNTEAFF	TGCGCCAGCAGCCAAGCAGGAAACACTGAAGCTTTCTTT
TRBJ1-1	TRBV5-4	-	-	CASSPVGGQNPTEAFF	TGTGCCAGCAGCCCGGTGGGGGGCCAAAATCCCACTGAAGCTTTCTTT
TRBJ1-1	TRBV7-9	-	-	CASSAGLEAFF	TGTGCCAGCAGTGCAGGGTTAGAAGCTTTCTTT
TRBJ2-5	TRBV19	-	-	CASSIRGLAETQYF	TGTGCCAGTAGTATACGAGGGCTAGCGGAGACCCAGTACTTC
TRBJ2-6	TRBV2	-	-	CASEPYLGGANVLTF	TGTGCCAGTGAACCTTACCTAGGTGGGGCCAACGTCCTGACTTTC
TRBJ1-6	TRBV10-3	-	few	CAIRGSSYNSPLHF	TGTGCCATCAGAGGTAGCTCCTATAATTCACCCCTCCACTTT
TRBJ1-1	TRBV6-2/TRBV6-3	-	-	CASSYSGSEAFF	TGTGCCAGCAGTTATTCGGGATCTGAAGCTTTCTTT
TRBJ2-2	TRBV6-6	-	-	CASSYRTARNTGELFF	TGTGCCAGCAGTTACCGGACCGCTCGGAACACCGGGGAGCTGTTTTTT
TRBJ1-2	TRBV5-6	-	few	CASSLGLDGGHTF	TGTGCCAGCAGCTTGGGACTAGACGGGGGTCACACCTTC
TRBJ2-7	TRBV7-2	TRBD1	-	CASSSFSGTGGYEQYF	TGTGCCAGCAGCTCCTTTTCCGGGACAGGGGGCTACGAGCAGTACTTC
TRBJ1-1	TRBV20-1	-	-	CSARGVWTTF	TGCAGTGCTAGAGGAGTCTGGACAACATTT
TRBJ1-5	TRBV5-6	-	-	CASSLGPHSNQPQHF	TGTGCCAGCAGCTTGGGGCCTCATAGCAATCAGCCCCAGCATTTT
TRBJ1-5	TRBV19	-	once	CASSTPLGGFSNQPQHF	TGTGCCAGTAGTACCCCGTTGGGAGGTTTTAGCAATCAGCCCCAGCATTTT
TRBJ2-5	TRBV6-2/TRBV6-3	-	-	CASSPTRRGTQYF	TGTGCCAGCAGCCCGACAAGAAGGGGGACCCAGTACTTC
TRBJ2-1	TRBV2	-	-	CASRSVNEQFF	TGTGCCAGCAGGTCGGTTAATGAGCAGTTCTTC
TRBJ1-2	TRBV6-2/TRBV6-3	-	-	CASSLQSVGNYGYTF	TGTGCCAGCAGTCTTCAGAGCGTCGGAAACTATGGCTACACCTTC
TRBJ1-4	TRBV6-5	-	-	CASSYSSGEKLFF	TGTGCCAGCAGTTACTCGAGCGGCGAAAAACTGTTTTTT
TRBJ1-2	TRBV10-3	TRBD1	-	CASQGEREWDYGYTF	TGTGCCTCTCAGGGGGAGCGGGAGTGGGACTATGGCTACACCTTC
TRBJ2-5	TRBV7-9	-	few	CASSEAGLGTQYF	TGTGCCAGCAGCGAAGCCGGTCTGGGGACCCAGTACTTC
TRBJ1-2	TRBV7-2	-	-	CASSLATAPSRGYTF	TGTGCCAGCAGCTTAGCCACAGCACCCAGTCGTGGCTACACCTTC
TRBJ2-1	TRBV3-1/TRBV3-2	-	-	CASSQGGHEQFF	TGTGCCAGCAGCCAGGGGGGGCATGAGCAGTTCTTC
TRBJ2-1	TRBV5-1	TRBD2	-	CASSLVTSGGVDEQFF	TGCGCCAGCAGCTTGGTGACTAGCGGGGGGGTCGATGAGCAGTTCTTC
TRBJ2-7	TRBV5-1	TRBD2	once	CASSLSGGQGPDYEQYF	TGCGCCAGCAGCTTGTCGGGGGGGCAGGGTCCCGACTACGAGCAGTACTTC
TRBJ2-7	TRBV18	TRBD1	-	CASSPRAGGYEQYF	TGTGCCAGCTCACCACGGGCAGGGGGCTACGAGCAGTACTTC
TRBJ1-2	TRBV3-1/TRBV3-2	-	-	CASSHLRQAINYGYTF	TGTGCCAGCAGCCATCTTAGACAGGCGATTAACTATGGCTACACCTTC
TRBJ1-5	TRBV13	-	-	CASSLGGTPQTGNQPQHF	TGTGCCAGCAGCTTAGGCGGGACCCCTCAGACGGGCAATCAGCCCCAGCATTTT
TRBJ2-3	TRBV11-2	TRBD2	-	CASSPRAGGRTDTQYF	TGTGCCAGCAGCCCACGGGCGGGGGGCCGCACAGATACGCAGTATTTT
TRBJ2-7	TRBV7-9	TRBD2	once	CASSLAMAGGRHEQYF	TGTGCCAGCAGCTTAGCGATGGCGGGGGGGCGCCACGAGCAGTACTTC
TRBJ1-5	TRBV18	-	-	CASSPDRNQPQHF	TGTGCCAGCTCACCAGACAGGAATCAGCCCCAGCATTTT
TRBJ1-5	TRBV6-1	-	-	CASSEGWRGGNQPQHF	TGTGCCAGCAGTGAAGGGTGGCGGGGCGGCAATCAGCCCCAGCATTTT
TRBJ2-1	TRBV5-6	-	-	CASVPGGLPNEQFF	TGTGCCAGCGTACCGGGTGGTCTGCCCAATGAGCAGTTCTTC